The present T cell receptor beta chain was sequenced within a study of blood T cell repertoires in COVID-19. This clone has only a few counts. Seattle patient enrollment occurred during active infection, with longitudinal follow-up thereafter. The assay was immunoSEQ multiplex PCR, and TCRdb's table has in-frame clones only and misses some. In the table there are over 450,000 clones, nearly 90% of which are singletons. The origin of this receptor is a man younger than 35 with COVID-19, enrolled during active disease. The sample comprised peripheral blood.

The CDR3 loop reads CASSSGQGYTGELFF. CDR3 nucleotides: TGTGCCAGCAGCTCGGGACAGGGGTACACCGGGGAGCTGTTTTTT. The chain couples TRBV5-4 to TRBJ2-2, with 10 bases that match TRBD1. The trim removed 3 bases at V and 3 bases at J, leaving 2 bases unmatched. This CDR3 has 15 residues. Germline CDR1 reads SGHNT; CDR2 reads YYREEE (reference sequence).